This entry describes one TCR beta chain. Its target is not known. Trimming removed 6 bases at V and 3 bases at J, with 9 bases between. The CDR3 sequence is 12 residues long. Germline V lookup: CDR1 SNHLY, CDR2 FYNNEI. These data belong to a study of beta chain features in type 1 diabetes. Whole-study findings and limits: Patients with type 1 diabetes showed fewer VDJ junction insertions and more deletions. Healthy donors had naive, central memory and Treg TCRB repertoires that appeared less similar than those seen among patients. Researchers report that Type 1 diabetes patients had moderately but significantly shorter TCRB CDR3s across all four CD4+ subsets.

Investigators reverse transcribed all isolated RNA, so they sequenced expressed TCRB transcripts. Method: immunoSEQ multiplex PCR; TCRdb's copy keeps in-frame clones and lacks some. The sample includes under 150,000 clones, around 9% of them seen just once. The sequenced sample was central memory CD4+ T cells from blood. This clonotype was sampled from a man under 40 with type 1 diabetes. The chain recombines TRBV2 with TRBJ2-7, with no clear D. This chain's CDR3 is CASRAGFYEQYF. CDR3 DNA: TGTGCCAGCAGGGCCGGGTTCTACGAGCAGTACTTC.